This T cell receptor beta chain was sequenced during a study of cytomegalovirus exposure and HLA in healthy donors. With regard to this clone: Its antigen is not identified.

This cohort consisted of healthy bone marrow donors. The study sampled nominally healthy donors, though unrecorded immune exposures were likely. Broader study findings: Productive status was seen about 90% or about 30% of the time for most TCR beta V segments in an earlier analysis.

PCR involved 60 Vbeta and 13 Jbeta primers. The assay was immunoSEQ multiplex PCR, and TCRdb's table has in-frame clones only and misses some. Found here are about 190,000 clones, 81% of them singletons; the top ten hold around 2%. Sequenced: PBMCs. The source of this sequence is a man in his late teens or twenties in good health and CMV-seronegative.

The CDR3 nucleotides are TGCGCCAGCAGCCAAGACAGGCCCTACGAGCAGTACTTC. Translating it yields CASSQDRPYEQYF. The rearrangement joins TRBV10-2 to TRBJ2-7; a weak D match, TRBD1 (6 bases). The germline V and J ends were trimmed by 6 bases and 2 bases, with 11 bases remaining between them. CDR1 and CDR2 (germline): WSHSY, SAAADI. The CDR3 spans 13 residues.